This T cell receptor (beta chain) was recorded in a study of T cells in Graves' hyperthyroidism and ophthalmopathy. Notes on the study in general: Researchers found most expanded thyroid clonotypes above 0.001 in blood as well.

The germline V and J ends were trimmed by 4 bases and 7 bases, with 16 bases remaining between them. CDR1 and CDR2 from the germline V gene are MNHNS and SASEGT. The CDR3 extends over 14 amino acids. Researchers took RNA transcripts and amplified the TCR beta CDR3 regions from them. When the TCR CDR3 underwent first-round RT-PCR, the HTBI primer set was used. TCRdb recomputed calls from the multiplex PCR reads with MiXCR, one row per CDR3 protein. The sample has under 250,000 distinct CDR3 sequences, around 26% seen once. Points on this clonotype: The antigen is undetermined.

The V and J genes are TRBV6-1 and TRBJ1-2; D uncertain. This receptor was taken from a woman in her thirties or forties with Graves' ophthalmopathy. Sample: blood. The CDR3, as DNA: TGTGCCAGCAGTGCCTCTGACTGCAGGTCTGGCTACACCTTC. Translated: CASSASDCRSGYTF.